A single sample is the source of the 5 T cell receptor beta chains below, sequenced in a study of blood T cell repertoires in COVID-19 (TCRdb year 2020). Library preparation employed the immunoSEQ multiplex PCR assay. TCRdb provides this immuneACCESS table in a form limited to in-frame rearrangements. Some clones are lacking; in checked studies, under half of them reflect an unresolved V gene, and why the rest are absent is not known. Counted in this sample were tens of thousands of clones; approximately 88% of them appeared once. The biggest ten clones account for about 7% of the sample. Sequencing input: peripheral blood. The receptors here all came from a woman older than 75 with acute or convalescent COVID-19.

This clone has a single count. The V gene is TRBV20-1, the J gene TRBJ2-7; 9 bases line up with TRBD1. The germline V gene encodes CDR1 DFQATT and CDR2 SNEGSKA (reference sequence). This CDR3 comprises 15 residues. The junction had 6 bases not matched to a gene; V was cut back by 3 bases and J by 0 bases. The CDR3 is CSASFGTGSSYEQYF. CDR3 coding DNA: TGCAGTGCTAGTTTTGGGACAGGGTCCTCCTACGAGCAGTACTTC.

The chain links TRBV29-1 to TRBJ2-3; possible D gene TRBD1, 5 bases. The CDR3 runs to 14 residues. CDR1 and CDR2 (germline): SQVTM, ANQGSEA. Deletions cut 4 bases from V and 3 bases from J, with 14 bases between. DNA of the CDR3: TGCAGCGTTGTAAAGGGGATTAGAACAGATACGCAGTATTTT. Its protein product is CSVVKGIRTDTQYF.

The rearrangement joins TRBV14 to TRBJ2-2; TRBD1 might be the D (6 bases). The V gene lost 6 bases and the J gene lost 12 bases, with 20 bases spanning the gap. Germline lookup yields CDR1 SGHDN and CDR2 FVKESK. The CDR3 has 14 residues. The CDR3 protein is CASSPGTQGRKLFF. The CDR3 bases are TGTGCCAGCAGTCCCGGGACACAAGGGAGAAAGCTGTTTTTT.

This clone was recorded a few times. Other DNA sequences in the sample encode the same CDR3. The rearrangement uses TRBV19 and TRBJ2-5, with TRBD2 matching over 12 bases. The length of the CDR3 is 16 residues. Germline V gives CDR1 LNHDA, CDR2 SQIVND (reference sequence). The V gene end was trimmed by 3 bases and the J gene end by 2 bases; junction bases not matched to a gene: 4. CDR3 loop: CASSIGLAGGQETQYF. The CDR3 DNA is TGTGCCAGTAGTATTGGGCTAGCGGGGGGGCAAGAGACCCAGTACTTC.

Here the CDR3 DNA reads TGTGCCAGCAGCTATAGGCAGGGGGCGAATGAGCAGTTCTTC. The encoded protein is CASSYRQGANEQFF. The genes are TRBV9 and TRBJ2-1, with 8 positions matching TRBD1. This CDR3 contains 14 residues. CDR1 is SGDLS and CDR2 is YYNGEE in the germline V gene. V was clipped by 4 bases and J by 7 bases; unmatched bases: 7.